The clone carrying this TCR beta chain has a handful of counts. What it recognizes is unknown. Genes and germline are mouse. The read stops 4 residues short of the end of the CDR3; the missing end is completed from the germline J gene. Cutaneous lymph node cells were pooled, and they were sorted using CD4, CD8alpha, NKG2D, NKG2ACE and other markers. The sequencing template was cDNA reverse transcribed from extracted RNA. The data were produced by immunoSEQ multiplex PCR, yet TCRdb's version contains in-frame clones alone and is incomplete. Observed are about 300,000 clones, no singletons, with the top ten taking about 1.2%. This sample was included in a study of CD8+ T cells in alopecia areata. Trimming pared 5 bases from V and 2 bases from J, leaving 9 bases between. Germline V lookup: CDR1 NNHDY, CDR2 SYVADS. This CDR3 region has 13 residues. Findings and caveats of the study: Affected lesional scalp, above all in alopecia totalis/universalis, was more clonal than normal scalp.

The source of this sequence is a C3H/HeJ mouse with alopecia areata. The strain's MHC haplotype is H2-k. The sequenced material came from CD4+ T cells sorted from a lymph node. This chain links TRBV13-3 with TRBJ2-5, with TRBD2 as a possible D gene (6 bases). The CDR3: CASRLGLQDTQYF. CDR3 DNA (partial): TGTGCCAGCAGACTGGGACTCCAAGAC.